Reported below is one T cell receptor (beta chain). These data originate in a study of blood T cell repertoires in COVID-19. The overall study: Spain, Italy and the United States supplied samples that represented acute and convalescent COVID-19.

The trim removed 6 bases at V and 4 bases at J, leaving 7 bases unmatched. The CDR3 has 14 residues. Per germline, CDR1 MNHEY and CDR2 SVGAGI. Generated by immunoSEQ multiplex PCR, the TCRdb table keeps only in-frame clones and is missing some. This table has 30,000 to 35,000 clones, over 90% appearing once. This chain connects TRBV6-5 to TRBJ2-5; 8 positions match TRBD1. Sequenced sample: peripheral blood. The TCR sequence derives from a human donor in a cohort sampled during active COVID-19. DNA for the CDR3: TGTGCCAGCAGGCGAGCCAGGGGGCGAGAGACCCAGTACTTC. Protein product: CASRRARGRETQYF.